The clone carrying this T cell receptor beta chain was seen ten or more times. As yet, its antigen is unknown. This CDR3 comprises 13 residues. V trimming: 0 bases; J trimming: 6 bases; junction bases outside the gene matches: 0. Germline lookup yields CDR1 SGDLS and CDR2 YYNGEE. 5'-RACE, quantitative and with molecular barcodes, yielded the TCR beta libraries. MiXCR was run by TCRdb on the 5' RACE reads, yielding one entry per CDR3 protein. The sample lists about 42,000 distinct CDR3 sequences, about 4% occurring once. This entry belongs to a study of CD8 T cells in ankylosing spondylitis. Study-level points and caveats: CD8+ disease-linked clones were present at relatively low frequencies in blood. Disease-linked clones reportedly showed significant enrichment in matched ankylosing spondylitis synovial fluid.

The receptor was isolated from a female donor with ankylosing spondylitis or in good health (not recorded which). The sequencing sample was made of blood, either unsorted or a sorted T cell fraction (not recorded which). The rearrangement uses TRBV9 and TRBJ2-3, with 8 bases fitting TRBD1. This chain's CDR3 is CASSVDRGDTQYF. CDR3 DNA sequence: TGTGCCAGCAGCGTAGACAGGGGGGATACGCAGTATTTT.